The 16 T cell receptor beta chains below come from one sample, sequenced in a study of cytomegalovirus exposure and HLA in healthy donors. The PCR contained 60 Vbeta and 13 Jbeta primers. Method: immunoSEQ multiplex PCR; TCRdb's copy keeps in-frame clones and lacks some. The sample has about 200,000 clones; roughly 85% are singletons. The sequenced sample was PBMCs. The origin of the receptors is a woman aged 50 to 65 in good health and CMV-seronegative.

The V and J genes are TRBV5-1 and TRBJ2-3; D is perhaps TRBD1 (5 bases). Germline V gene sequence: CDR1 SGHRS, CDR2 YFSETQ. CDR3 length: 15 residues. Trimming left V 5 bases short and J 2 bases short, with 15 bases between. The CDR3 sequence: CASSSQVPPTDTQYF. The CDR3 coding sequence is TGCGCCAGCAGTTCACAGGTGCCTCCCACAGATACGCAGTATTTT.

This clone was recorded once. This chain connects TRBV29-1 to TRBJ1-2; maybe TRBD1 (6 bases). Trimming left V 6 bases short and J 3 bases short, with 11 bases between. The V gene's germline CDR1 is SQVTM and CDR2 ANQGSEA. CDR3 size: 12 residues. The CDR3 sequence is CSVQGDHYGYTF. CDR3 bases: TGCAGCGTACAGGGAGATCACTATGGCTACACCTTC.

The rearrangement joins TRBV2 to TRBJ1-2, with 9 bases identical to TRBD1. Trimming removed 6 bases from V and 8 bases from J; junction bases left unmatched: 10. Germline V gene data show CDR1 as SNHLY and CDR2 as FYNNEI. CDR3 size: 14 residues. The CDR3 coding sequence is TGTGCCAGCAGCTGGGACAGGGCAAAGGACGGCTACACCTTC. Its translation: CASSWDRAKDGYTF.

V and J are TRBV5-1 and TRBJ2-3; D is possibly TRBD2 (6 bases). The CDR3 is 14 residues long. The V and J ends lost 5 bases and 2 bases respectively, with 12 bases between them. Germline-derived CDR1 and CDR2 are SGHRS and YFSETQ. CDR3 residues: CASRSGLHTDTQYF. CDR3 bases: TGCGCCAGCAGATCGGGACTTCACACAGATACGCAGTATTTT. Supplemented by reference TRBV5-1 and TRBJ2-3, the full variable domain reads KAGVTQTPRYLIKTRGQQVTLSCSPISGHRSVSWYQQTPGQGLQFLFEYFSETQRNKGNFPGRFSGRQFSNSRSEMNVSTLELGDSALYLCASRSGLHTDTQYFGPGTRLTVL.

J is TRBJ2-7 and V is TRBV7-9, with D possibly being TRBD2 (6 bases). CDR3 length: 14 amino acids. In germline, CDR1 is SEHNR, CDR2 FQNEAQ (reference sequence). Trimming removed 4 bases at V and 3 bases at J, with 13 bases between. CDR3 protein: CASSSTGRNYEQYF. CDR3 nucleotide sequence: TGTGCCAGCAGCTCGACCGGGAGAAACTACGAGCAGTACTTC.

CDR3 sequence reads: CASSLRGGGYTEAFF. The CDR3 bases are TGTGCCAGCAGCTTACGGGGGGGTGGGTACACTGAAGCTTTCTTT. J is TRBJ1-1 and V is TRBV7-3, with TRBD1 as a possible D gene (5 bases). This CDR3 contains 15 residues. V shed 2 bases and J shed 3 bases, with 13 bases lying between them. Germline loops: CDR1 SGHTA, CDR2 FQGTGA. Supplemented by reference TRBV7-3 and TRBJ1-1, the full variable domain reads GAGVSQTPSNKVTEKGKYVELRCDPISGHTALYWYRQSLGQGPEFLIYFQGTGAADDSGLPNDRFFAVRPEGSVSTLKIQRTERGDSAVYLCASSLRGGGYTEAFFGQGTRLTVV.

CDR3 DNA: TGTGCCAGCTCACCAAAGAGTGAGACCCAGTACTTC. Protein sequence: CASSPKSETQYF. This rearrangement joins TRBV18 to TRBJ2-5; D remains unclear. CDR1 KGHSH and CDR2 LQKENI come from the germline V gene. CDR3 length: 12 amino acids. V was shortened by 2 bases and J by 5 bases, with 6 bases between the two germline ends.

This clone has just a few counts. One base separates it from a far larger clone, so it is likely a read error. The chain combines TRBV9 with TRBJ1-2, with TRBD1 identical over 7 bases. The germline CDR1 and CDR2 sequences are SGDLS and YYNGEE. CDR3 length equals 14 residues. Written as DNA, the CDR3 is TGTTCCAGCACCTCCTTGGGAAGGGACAGAGGCTACACCTTC. It specifies CSSTSLGRDRGYTF.

The chain employs TRBV7-2 and TRBJ1-3, with D perhaps matching TRBD1 (5 bases). The CDR3 has 15 amino acids. The V gene's germline CDR1 is SGHTA and CDR2 FQGNSA. V was pared by 6 bases and J by 2 bases, with 14 bases between. The CDR3 DNA reads TGTGCCAGCAGTCAGACCATACAGGCTGGAAACACCATATATTTT. Translated: CASSQTIQAGNTIYF.

The J gene is TRBJ1-1, the V gene TRBV5-6, with 7 bases matching TRBD1. The CDR3 consists of 14 residues. The germline gives CDR1 SGHDT, CDR2 YYEEEE. Germline trimming cut 0 bases from V and 4 bases from J; bases unmatched to any gene: 3. CDR3 sequence: CASSLGTGATEAFF. In DNA form, the CDR3 reads TGTGCCAGCAGCTTGGGGACAGGAGCCACTGAAGCTTTCTTT. Combining the CDR3 with reference TRBV5-6 and TRBJ1-1 gives the whole variable domain DAGVTQSPTHLIKTRGQQVTLRCSPKSGHDTVSWYQQALGQGPQFIFQYYEEEERQRGNFPDRFSGHQFPNYSSELNVNALLLGDSALYLCASSLGTGATEAFFGQGTRLTVV.

The V and J genes are TRBV29-1 and TRBJ2-7, with a tentative D call TRBD1 (5 bases). The CDR3 totals 12 residues. The V and J ends lost 4 bases and 6 bases respectively, with 13 bases between them. Per germline, CDR1 SQVTM and CDR2 ANQGSEA. The CDR3 DNA reads TGCAGCGTTGGGCCAGGGTCGGGCGAGCAGTACTTC. Translated: CSVGPGSGEQYF.

In this sample, this clone turned up once. This chain joins TRBV15 and TRBJ1-2; D is ambiguous. The CDR3 contains 13 residues. Trimming removed 5 bases at V and 5 bases at J, with 12 bases between. The germline V gene has CDR1 LNHNV and CDR2 YYDKDF (reference sequence). CDR3 amino acids: CATSSSPRYGYTF. The CDR3 DNA follows: TGTGCCACCAGCTCCTCCCCGAGGTATGGCTACACCTTC.

The rearrangement uses TRBV27 and TRBJ2-3; 8 bases align to TRBD2. The CDR3 extends over 17 amino acids. CDR1 and CDR2 from the germline V gene are MNHEY and SMNVEV (reference sequence). After removal of 3 bases from V and 0 bases from J, the junction contained 8 bases not matched to a gene. CDR3 in DNA: TGTGCCAGCAGTTTTGCGGGAGGATTCCCTAGCACAGATACGCAGTATTTT. Translated, it gives CASSFAGGFPSTDTQYF.

The rearrangement joins TRBV29-1 to TRBJ1-1; 9 bases align to TRBD1. The CDR3 has 13 amino acids. The germline gives CDR1 SQVTM, CDR2 ANQGSEA. V shed 7 bases, J shed 3 bases, and the junction held 6 bases outside the gene matches. The CDR3 is CSAGQGRDTEAFF. The CDR3 region has the DNA TGCAGCGCTGGACAGGGGAGGGACACTGAAGCTTTCTTT.

V usage is TRBV7-9 and J usage is TRBJ1-6, with D hard to call. This CDR3 comprises 16 residues. The V gene's germline CDR1 is SEHNR and CDR2 FQNEAQ (reference sequence). The V end lost 1 base, the J end lost 8 bases, and 15 bases lay between the germline ends. The CDR3 sequence: CASSLVPLRGDSPLHF. The CDR3 DNA follows: TGTGCCAGCAGCTTAGTGCCCCTACGAGGTGATTCACCCCTCCACTTT.

The chain carries TRBV19 and TRBJ1-5; 8 bases are shared with TRBD1. The CDR3 sequence is 15 residues long. The V gene's germline CDR1 is LNHDA and CDR2 SQIVND (reference sequence). V lost 7 bases and J lost 7; bases outside the gene matches: 12. The CDR3 loop is CASKMDRVLWQPQHF. As DNA, the CDR3 is TGTGCCAGTAAAATGGACAGGGTTCTTTGGCAGCCCCAGCATTTT.